This is a list of T cell receptor beta chains from one sample in a study of response to subunit inactivated influenza vaccine. Each CDR3 protein gets one entry after TCRdb re-called the RT-PCR reads with MiXCR. The sample shows 490,000 or so distinct CDR3 sequences, about 8% of them seen only once. The sample consisted of PBMCs from blood, taken roughly 24 months after vaccination. Receptor source: a man in his fifties or sixties who received an inactivated influenza vaccine. CDR3s leave out the opening cysteine and the closing phenylalanine or tryptophan.

TRBV7-2,TRBJ2-3,10,ASSFSKNTQY
TRBV5-5,TRBJ2-2,14,ASSLAGGPGTGELF
TRBV12-3/TRBV12-4,TRBJ2-3,13,ASSLLGQGIDTQY
TRBV12-3/TRBV12-4,TRBJ1-3,13,ASSLGGDPGNTIY
TRBV7-9,TRBJ2-3,13,ASSLAAGRTDTQY
TRBV5-1,TRBJ2-7,11,ASSPGVDGEQY
TRBV2,TRBJ2-5,12,ASSEARNGETQY
TRBV12-3/TRBV12-4,TRBJ1-2,13,ASSFRAGTGEGYT
TRBV12-3/TRBV12-4,TRBJ2-1,11,ASRRTSLDEQF
TRBV5-1,TRBJ1-6,13,ASSFSGGGNSPLH
TRBV7-2,TRBJ2-1,14,ASSLRIDRAGNEQF
TRBV10-3,TRBJ2-1,13,AISRQGNSYNEQF
TRBV29-1,TRBJ2-2,14,SVEVPWEGTTGELF
TRBV7-2,TRBJ2-3,12,ASSLGLTTDTQY
TRBV7-8,TRBJ1-5,12,ASSLALDNQPQH
TRBV7-9,TRBJ2-3,12,ASSLTGFTDTQY
TRBV6-5,TRBJ2-2,11,ASSSGLSGELF
TRBV5-1,TRBJ2-6,13,ASSLGIPGANVLT
TRBV5-5,TRBJ2-7,12,ASSPRMGFYEQY
TRBV7-2,TRBJ2-5,12,ASSPSGAVETQY
TRBV7-8,TRBJ2-1,12,ASSPAGSLGEQF
TRBV5-1,TRBJ1-1,11,ASRGDRKTEAF
TRBV28,TRBJ2-1,14,ASSPVDRIKYNEQF
TRBV25-1,TRBJ2-7,10,ASSATGREQY
TRBV5-5,TRBJ1-5,13,ASSLGWSYNQPQH
TRBV20-1,TRBJ2-1,11,SARVPQGNEQF
TRBV6-1,TRBJ2-3,14,ASGPDTGRITDTQY
TRBV4-3,TRBJ1-6,11,ASSQGGYSPLH
TRBV29-1,TRBJ2-1,12,SAKAGSSYNEQF
TRBV10-1,TRBJ2-5,12,ASSESKRRETQY
TRBV9,TRBJ2-1,12,ASSVVAAGVEQF
TRBV29-1,TRBJ1-1,10,SVLFSSGEAF
TRBV7-9,TRBJ2-5,10,ASTIPGRTQY
TRBV18,TRBJ2-3,12,ASSPLLSTDTQY
TRBV15,TRBJ2-1,15,ATSRDPLATRYNEQF
TRBV27,TRBJ2-6,12,ASSATLGANVLT
TRBV4-3,TRBJ1-1,12,ACSQGQMNTEAF
TRBV7-8,TRBJ2-3,15,ASSLAASGRATDTQY
TRBV20-1,TRBJ1-2,11,SATVGGNYGYT
TRBV11-2,TRBJ1-2,13,ASSSMMKGSYGYT
TRBV28,TRBJ2-1,16,ASSISQRGLAGENEQF
TRBV6-2/TRBV6-3,TRBJ1-2,15,ASSFPTGPRIFYGYT
TRBV21-1,TRBJ2-7,11,ASSKRGSYEQY
TRBV2,TRBJ1-1,10,ASKVLNTEAF
TRBV29-1,TRBJ2-1,10,SVEIRVNEQF
TRBV12-3/TRBV12-4,TRBJ2-1,13,ASTPTGTTYNEQF
TRBV15,TRBJ2-2,16,ATSSPGLATTNTGELF
TRBV20-1,TRBJ2-1,13,SARTLAGVDNEQF
TRBV4-3,TRBJ1-1,11,ASSTGGRTEAF
TRBV4-1,TRBJ1-1,11,ASSQERQAEAF
TRBV10-2,TRBJ1-5,13,ASSRAGRLSQPQH
TRBV7-9,TRBJ1-1,12,ASTPTGVNTEAF
TRBV29-1,TRBJ2-1,15,SVALLSSGVSYNEQF
TRBV4-2,TRBJ2-2,12,ASSSRRGTGELF
TRBV4-1,TRBJ1-1,11,ASSQVVHTEAF
TRBV15,TRBJ2-3,14,ATSRVRTGEGDTQY
TRBV2,TRBJ2-7,12,ASSDGAGSYEQY
TRBV20-1,TRBJ2-1,12,SAKTGTGGDEQF